The T cell receptor (beta chain) under discussion was sequenced for a study of blood T cells in healthy people across ages. Donors ranged from about 6 to 90 years old and were healthy Caucasians in Russia. It was approximately 9 milliliters of peripheral blood that were drawn from each donor. A second 7 to 11 cycle PCR used barcoded and J-beta primers. TCRdb reprocessed the 5' RACE reads with MiXCR, giving one entry per CDR3 protein. The table records hundreds of thousands of distinct CDR3 sequences, about 45% of them present only once. The clonotype originates from a man aged 80 or over in good health. The material sequenced was blood.

The CDR3 here is CASSPQGQGWDGYTF. DNA of the CDR3: TGTGCCAGCTCACCACAAGGACAGGGTTGGGATGGCTACACCTTC. The rearrangement joins TRBV18 to TRBJ1-2, with 8 nucleotides matching TRBD1. The CDR3 spans 15 residues. Germline V gives CDR1 KGHSH, CDR2 LQKENI. After removal of 1 base from V and 6 bases from J, the junction contained 7 bases not matched to a gene.